The rows below give T cell receptor beta chains drawn from one sample of a study of cytomegalovirus exposure and HLA in healthy donors. The table came from immunoSEQ multiplex PCR; TCRdb's copy has only in-frame clones and leaves some out. The sample records 200,000 or so clones, around 84% being singletons. Sequencing input: PBMCs. The receptors shown here come from a young man in good health and CMV-seropositive. Both conserved end residues are trimmed from each CDR3.

TRBJ1-2 | TRBV5-4 | ASSPAWTPDYGYT
TRBJ2-1 | TRBV19 | ASSPGLAGFNEQF
TRBJ1-1 | TRBV18 | ASSQGQGNTEAF
TRBJ2-7 | TRBV4-2 | ASSPSQRDSYEQY
TRBJ2-2 | TRBV19 | ASSIKGALSTGELF
TRBJ1-1 | TRBV2 | ASSVKSPRVNTEAF
TRBJ2-7 | TRBV27 | ASSFFWLPFSEQY
TRBJ2-7 | TRBV7-2 | ASSWGLAGENEQY
TRBJ2-1 | TRBV29-1 | SVAGTSGSSYNEQF
TRBJ2-1 | TRBV9 | ASTGRGGQGYNEQF
TRBJ2-4 | TRBV18 | ASSPQEGTSGALAKNIQY
TRBJ1-4 | TRBV19 | ASREPGGPGKLF
TRBJ1-4 | TRBV7-9 | ASSKGGPVPNEKLF
TRBJ2-2 | TRBV2 | ASSEIVSTGELF
TRBJ2-7 | TRBV5-1 | ASSLDWSGDSGEQY
TRBJ2-3 | TRBV5-1 | ASSRTWRDRGPDTQY
TRBJ1-5 | TRBV27 | ASSLGAAGNQPQH
TRBJ2-1 | TRBV12-5 | ASGRRVGVADEQF
TRBJ2-4 | TRBV6-5 | ASSYSSGTRWY
TRBJ2-2 | TRBV18 | ASSRVAGEFAGELF
TRBJ1-2 | TRBV4-2 | ASSQETGSSLYGYT
TRBJ2-5 | TRBV18 | ASSPREQGGTQY
TRBJ1-1 | TRBV30 | AWIGATTEAF
TRBJ2-2 | TRBV13 | ASSLAGLAGFVGELF
TRBJ2-6 | TRBV28 | ASSPNSLAGDLGGANVLT
TRBJ1-2 | TRBV13 | ASSLGRDGYGYT
TRBJ1-2 | TRBV10-3 | AISESIGEQGYT
TRBJ2-5 | TRBV9 | ASSVGLAGVGETQY
TRBJ2-1 | TRBV28 | ASSLVRGHNEQF
TRBJ2-5 | TRBV6-5 | ASSYGASGTQY
TRBJ1-3 | TRBV19 | ASSPDDRPYGNTIY
TRBJ1-5 | TRBV15 | ATSRDPGGGQPQH
TRBJ2-1 | TRBV6-6 | ASSYQTRGGEQF
TRBJ1-5 | TRBV6-1 | ASSPGTDSNQPQH
TRBJ2-3 | TRBV7-9 | ASSSGTSGSTDTQY
TRBJ2-6 | TRBV25-1 | ASSMTAVSGANVLT
TRBJ2-3 | TRBV6-1 | ANKLDRSTDTQY
TRBJ2-1 | TRBV5-1 | ASSSTSGSYNEQF
TRBJ1-2 | TRBV27 | ASSPLANRGGYT
TRBJ2-2 | TRBV7-2 | ASSLSSGSPRELF